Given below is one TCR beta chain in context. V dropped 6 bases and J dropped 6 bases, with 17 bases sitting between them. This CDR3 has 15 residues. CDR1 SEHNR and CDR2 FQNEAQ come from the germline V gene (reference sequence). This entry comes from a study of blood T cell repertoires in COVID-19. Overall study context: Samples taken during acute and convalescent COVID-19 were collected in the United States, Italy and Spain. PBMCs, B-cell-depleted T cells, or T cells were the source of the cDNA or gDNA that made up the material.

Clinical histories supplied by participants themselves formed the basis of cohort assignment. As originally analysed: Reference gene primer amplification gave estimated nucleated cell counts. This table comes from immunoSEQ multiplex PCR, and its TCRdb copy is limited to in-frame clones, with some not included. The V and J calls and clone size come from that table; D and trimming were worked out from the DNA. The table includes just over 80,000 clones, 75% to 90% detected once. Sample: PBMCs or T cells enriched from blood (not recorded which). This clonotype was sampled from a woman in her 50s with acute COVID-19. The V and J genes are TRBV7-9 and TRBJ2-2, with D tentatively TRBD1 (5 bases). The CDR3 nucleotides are TGTGCCAGCAGTCCAGGGCCTACAGGCTCCGGGGAGCTGTTTTTT. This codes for CASSPGPTGSGELFF.